Listed below are T cell receptor beta chains from one sample, sequenced in a study of T-cell reconstitution after alpha-beta-depleted transplantation in children. TCRdb used MiXCR to reprocess the PCR reads, holding one entry per CDR3 protein. The data contain 200,000 to 300,000 distinct CDR3 sequences, about 23% of them seen just once; the ten biggest clones take up about 2.5%. The sequencing used PBMCs, collected before TCRalphabeta/CD19-depleted stem cell transplant. The receptor set was obtained from a girl aged 2 to 10 with Fanconi anemia, due to receive a stem cell transplant. The CDR3 runs from the conserved cysteine through the conserved F or W. A D gene is named only where the DNA matches it firmly. Size tells how often a clone was seen (once, few, many) or the class of an expanded clone, and some rows leave it out.

TRBJ2-1 NA TRBV5-8 NA TGTGCCCTCAGCGGAGAGCGGGTGGGGTACAATGAGCAGTTCTTC CALSGERVGYNEQFF
TRBJ2-3 TRBD2 TRBV29-1 many TGCAGCGTTGAAAGGTGGATGGGACTAGCTCGGGATACGCAGTATTTT CSVERWMGLARDTQYF
TRBJ1-1 TRBD1 TRBV5-1 many TGCGCCACCTGGCGGGGGACAGGGGATGCGACTGAAGCTTTCTTT CATWRGTGDATEAFF
TRBJ1-3 NA TRBV10-3 NA TGTGCCATCAGTGGAGACAGTCACTCTGGAAACACCATATATTTT CAISGDSHSGNTIYF
TRBJ1-2 TRBD1 TRBV20-1 NA TGCAGTGCTAGCGAAACAGGGGGCGACTATGGCTACACCTTC CSASETGGDYGYTF
TRBJ2-1 NA TRBV5-1 NA TGCGCCAGCAGCCCGAAACGACGGCTTATAGGGGGGGACAATGAGCAGTTCTTC CASSPKRRLIGGDNEQFF
TRBJ2-7 TRBD2 TRBV20-1 few TGCAGTGCTCCCCAAGTGCTAGCGGACCCTATATACGAGCAGTACTTC CSAPQVLADPIYEQYF
TRBJ2-1 NA TRBV5-1 many TGCGCCAGCAGTCCGGACACCCTTTACAATGAGCAGTTCTTC CASSPDTLYNEQFF
TRBJ2-7 TRBD1 TRBV5-1 NA TGCGCCAGCAGCTTGTTCCGGGACAGCCCCTACGAGCAGTACTTC CASSLFRDSPYEQYF
TRBJ1-6 NA TRBV29-1 NA TGCAGCGTTGTAGAACAGGGAAATTCACCCCTCCACTTT CSVVEQGNSPLHF
TRBJ2-1 TRBD2 TRBV18 NA TGTGCCAGCTCACCTTTGACTAGCGGAAAAAACAATGAGCAGTTCTTC CASSPLTSGKNNEQFF
TRBJ1-2 TRBD1 TRBV29-1 few TGCAGCTCCGACCAAGGGACAGGCAACACATCGCCTAACTATGGCTACACCTTC CSSDQGTGNTSPNYGYTF
TRBJ2-7 TRBD1 TRBV29-1 NA TGCAGCGTTGAAGGACAGGGTCCCTACTACGAGCAGTACTTC CSVEGQGPYYEQYF
TRBJ2-7 NA TRBV18 NA TGTGCCAGCTCGCCAGTGCTCTCCTACGAGCAGTACTTC CASSPVLSYEQYF
TRBJ1-2 NA TRBV5-1 NA TGCGCCAGCAGCTTGGACGGACACCCAAGTGGCTACACCTTC CASSLDGHPSGYTF
TRBJ2-4 NA TRBV28 many TGTGCCAGCAGCAACCCAACACCTGAACTGGGCAAAAACATTCAGTACTTC CASSNPTPELGKNIQYF
TRBJ2-7 NA TRBV27 NA TGTGCCAGCAGTTTATACGGCAGGCTCTCAGGGGTTTACGAGCAGTACTTC CASSLYGRLSGVYEQYF
TRBJ2-5 TRBD1 TRBV7-6 once TGTGCCAGCAGCCCGGACAGGGCGGGAGAGACCCAGTACTTC CASSPDRAGETQYF
TRBJ2-3 TRBD1 TRBV5-1 NA TGCGCCAGCAGCTTACCAGGGGGCCGCACAGATACGCAGTATTTT CASSLPGGRTDTQYF
TRBJ2-7 NA TRBV7-9 NA TGTGCCAGCAGCTTACGGGCCAAACTAGTTCACGAGCAGTACTTC CASSLRAKLVHEQYF